A selection of T cell receptor beta chains follows, all from one sample in a study of tumor-infiltrating lymphocytes in primary liver carcinoma. Via MiXCR, TCRdb re-called the multiplex PCR reads, giving one row per CDR3 protein. Among 100,000 to 150,000 distinct CDR3 sequences listed, 55% to 75% were seen once. The source material was liver tumor tissue from sampling region 3. Receptor source: a woman aged 55 to 70 with primary liver carcinoma and hepatitis B virus infection. Each CDR3 is given without its conserved first and last residue. Not all rows give a size; the values are once, few, many and, for expanded clones, a class.

TRBV6-2/TRBV6-3 | many | ASSKPERGTRA
TRBV6-5 | many | ASTGRIKDEQF
TRBV11-3 | - | TSNFRTSTDTQY
TRBV11-2 | - | ASCFVMNSPFH
TRBV15 | - | ATSSEPAGGGGQY
TRBV11-2 | - | ASSPVRGAGGGYGHT
TRBV4-2 | - | ASSQSVWEASYEQY
TRBV28 | - | ASSLRPGGRNTEDEQH
TRBV30 | - | AWSSGTVNGKLF
TRBV5-5 | many | ASSWGAGGNYGYT
TRBV5-4 | - | ANSLGAGGYEQY
TRBV6-5 | once | AGQRVGQGKNIEY
TRBV6-2/TRBV6-3 | - | ASSYGVVNQPQH
TRBV6-2/TRBV6-3 | - | TSLLVGAADTQY
TRBV6-6 | - | ASSYLGQAGCT
TRBV29-1 | - | SVELDTGELF
TRBV5-4 | - | ASCPTGTGDSGGELF
TRBV5-1 | - | ASSTDRGNTGELF
TRBV12-3/TRBV12-4 | many | ASSPGSAAMNTEAF
TRBV10-3 | many | AIRGRTNQPQH
TRBV20-1 | - | SAHGRWNEQF
TRBV11-2 | many | ASSPHIGEKLF
TRBV11-2 | - | ASSPQQHGHLRFWGNEAF
TRBV6-5 | - | ASSQSVGVWDSRPLH
TRBV12-3/TRBV12-4 | once | AFMRGLTGELF
TRBV10-3 | - | AINESQGIQETQY
TRBV7-8 | few | ASRLGARGTDTQY
TRBV5-4 | many | ASSPRDSAKNIQY
TRBV10-3 | few | AISADSGGSYEQY
TRBV10-3 | - | ATSDSAVVRSKNIQY
TRBV28 | - | ASSTTHRGPPYGYT
TRBV28 | few | ASSLYFLRGSDKNIQY
TRBV29-1 | many | SVEGETGAQETQY
TRBV7-8 | many | ASSLGFADQETQY
TRBV5-1 | - | ASSLLGGGLATEAF
TRBV14 | many | ASSQVHTGELF
TRBV15 | - | VTSRGTGVPSYEQY
TRBV11-1 | many | ASSFLGPEPQETQY
TRBV12-3/TRBV12-4 | - | ASSFAGADNN
TRBV12-3/TRBV12-4 | - | ASNLDRGRSYEQY
TRBV6-5 | many | ASRPRTAEAF
TRBV10-3 | - | ASKGGDLTNYDYT
TRBV2 | - | ASSGGRISGANVLT
TRBV28 | few | ASSLGGAVKTQY
TRBV29-1 | many | SVDRAGDHGELF